Listed here are 28 T cell receptor beta chains from one sample, sequenced in a study of T cell changes during pregnancy in multiple sclerosis. Method: immunoSEQ multiplex PCR; TCRdb's copy keeps in-frame clones and lacks some. In the table there are 15,000 to 20,000 clones, just over 85% of which are singletons. The sequenced sample was CD8+ T cells from peripheral blood mononuclear cells, obtained in the third trimester of pregnancy. Receptor source: a female donor in good health, enrolled as a control in a pregnancy study.

The V call is TRBV7-6, the J call TRBJ2-7, with D unresolved. V was clipped by 5 bases and J by 0 bases, with 5 bases between them. Germline CDR1 and CDR2: SGHVS and FNYEAQ. The length of the CDR3 is 12 residues. CDR3 sequence (DNA): TGTGCCAGCAGCCAGGCCTCCTACGAGCAGTACTTC. Residues: CASSQASYEQYF. The entire variable domain, with the rest obtained from reference TRBV7-6 and TRBJ2-7, is as follows: GAGVSQSPRYKVTKRGQDVALRCDPISGHVSLYWYRQALGQGPEFLTYFNYEAQQDKSGLPNDRFSAERPEGSISTLTIQRTEQRDSAMYRCASSQASYEQYFGPGTRLTVT.

The chain has TRBV6-5 and TRBJ2-3, with 7 bases that match TRBD1. This CDR3 contains 16 residues. The J segment lost 0 bases and the V segment lost 2 bases, leaving 5 bases of the junction unmatched. Germline V gene sequence: CDR1 MNHEY, CDR2 SVGAGI. The CDR3 coding sequence is TGTGCCAGCAGTTACCTCGCAGGGGGAAGCACAGATACGCAGTATTTT. This encodes CASSYLAGGSTDTQYF.

This chain links TRBV27 with TRBJ1-5; D unresolved. The CDR3 loop spans 15 amino acids. The germline V and J ends were trimmed by 8 bases and 0 bases, with 14 bases remaining between them. CDR1 is MNHEY, CDR2 SMNVEV, per germline (reference sequence). In DNA, the CDR3 is TGTGCCAGCGGACTCTCACCTTATAGCAATCAGCCCCAGCATTTT. Residues: CASGLSPYSNQPQHF.

The chain joins TRBV4-3 to TRBJ1-1; D remains unclear. Looked up from germline, CDR1 is LGHNA and CDR2 is YSLEER. V was pared by 0 bases and J by 1 base, with 6 bases between. The CDR3 has 14 residues. CDR3 sequence: CASSQDSRNTEAFF. In DNA, the CDR3 is TGCGCCAGCAGCCAAGATTCGCGGAACACTGAAGCTTTCTTT.

The V gene is TRBV7-9, the J gene TRBJ1-1; the match to TRBD1 covers 8 bases. Unmatched junction bases numbered 7, after V lost 4 bases and J lost 9 bases. The germline gives CDR1 SEHNR, CDR2 FQNEAQ (reference sequence). The CDR3 spans 13 residues. The CDR3 bases are TGTGCCAGCAGCTACAGCGACAGGGGACAAGCTTTCTTT. It is translated as CASSYSDRGQAFF.

The CDR3 reads CASSLDRYEQYF. In DNA form, the CDR3 reads TGCGCCAGCAGCTTGGACAGATACGAGCAGTACTTC. V gene TRBV5-1 combines with J gene TRBJ2-7, with unresolved D. Germline V CDR1 and CDR2: SGHRS, YFSETQ. The CDR3 sequence is 12 residues long. V was cut by 0 bases and J by 4 bases, with 5 bases left in between.

The chain has TRBV6-1 and TRBJ2-7; 8 nucleotides agree with TRBD2. In germline, CDR1 is MNHNS, CDR2 SASEGT. J was trimmed by 2 bases and V by 1 base; bases with no gene match: 4. The CDR3 is 15 amino acids. CDR3: CASSEVRGGPYEQYF. DNA of the CDR3: TGTGCCAGCAGTGAAGTTCGGGGGGGGCCCTACGAGCAGTACTTC.

The chain recombines TRBV4-1 with TRBJ1-5; D gene uncertain. The CDR3 length is 16 residues. V lost 2 bases to trimming and J lost 2 bases, with 13 bases between them. The germline V gene has CDR1 MGHRA and CDR2 YSYEKL. Here the CDR3 DNA reads TGCGCCAGCAGCCAAAAACCCGGTGTCGGCAATCAGCCCCAGCATTTT. Translation gives CASSQKPGVGNQPQHF.

The V gene is TRBV19, the J gene TRBJ2-7, with 11 bases fitting TRBD1. The germline gives CDR1 LNHDA, CDR2 SQIVND (reference sequence). Losses at the gene ends were 3 bases for V and 3 bases for J; bases not matched to a gene: 4. The CDR3 sequence is 15 residues long. CDR3 loop: CASSIQDRGLYEQYF. The CDR3 DNA reads as TGTGCCAGTAGTATTCAGGACAGGGGGCTCTACGAGCAGTACTTC.

The rearrangement uses TRBV9 and TRBJ2-3, with 15 bases that match TRBD2. With V trimmed by 4 bases and J by 1 base, 10 bases remained unmatched. This CDR3 is built from 19 residues. Germline assignment: CDR1 SGDLS and CDR2 YYNGEE. The chain's CDR3 is CASSPRTSGGVGGTDTQYF. CDR3 coding DNA: TGTGCCAGCAGCCCGCGGACTAGCGGGGGGGTTGGGGGCACAGATACGCAGTATTTT.

This chain uses TRBV7-9 with TRBJ2-2; 7 positions match TRBD2. Germline values: CDR1 SEHNR, CDR2 FQNEAQ (reference sequence). The CDR3 runs to 17 residues. V shed 7 bases, J shed 0 bases, and the junction held 11 bases outside the gene matches. The chain's CDR3 is CASTSPARGANTGELFF. CDR3 in DNA: TGTGCCAGCACCTCCCCAGCCCGGGGGGCGAACACCGGGGAGCTGTTTTTT.

The chain links TRBV7-9 to TRBJ1-3; no firm D call. This CDR3 has 17 amino acids. The V end lost 5 bases, the J end lost 0 bases, and 17 bases lay between the germline ends. Germline values: CDR1 SEHNR, CDR2 FQNEAQ (reference sequence). CDR3 amino acids: CASSPPFIQRSGNTIYF. The CDR3 region has the DNA TGTGCCAGCAGCCCGCCGTTTATCCAGCGCTCTGGAAACACCATATATTTT.

The J gene is TRBJ2-7, the V gene TRBV9, with D possibly TRBD2 on 5 matching bases. V shed 0 bases and J shed 6 bases, with 13 bases lying between them. Germline values: CDR1 SGDLS, CDR2 YYNGEE. The CDR3 spans 14 residues. CDR3 nucleotides: TGTGCCAGCAGCGTAGTTGAGGGTTCGTCCGAGCAGTACTTC. It specifies CASSVVEGSSEQYF.

This chain connects TRBV6-1 to TRBJ1-1; D not resolved. The CDR3 contains 15 residues. V gave up 6 bases and J gave up 0 bases, with 14 bases separating them. CDR1 is MNHNS and CDR2 is SASEGT in the germline V gene. The CDR3 coding sequence is TGTGCCAGCAGCCTCGGTAGAAGTATGAACACTGAAGCTTTCTTT. This codes for CASSLGRSMNTEAFF.

This clone occurred once. The chain has TRBV14 and TRBJ2-7; the match to TRBD2 covers 7 bases. Germline trimming cut 3 bases from V and 3 bases from J; bases unmatched to any gene: 2. The germline V gene has CDR1 SGHDN and CDR2 FVKESK. CDR3 length: 13 residues. As DNA, the CDR3 is TGTGCCAGCAGCCACGGGGGGAGCTACGAGCAGTACTTC. It codes for CASSHGGSYEQYF.

The gene calls are TRBV7-9 and TRBJ1-5; 8 nucleotides match TRBD1. The trim removed 5 bases at V and 4 bases at J, leaving 4 bases unmatched. The CDR3 spans 14 residues. Per germline, CDR1 SEHNR and CDR2 FQNEAQ (reference sequence). The CDR3 loop is CASSPGQGNQPQHF. The CDR3 DNA sequence: TGTGCCAGCAGCCCTGGACAGGGTAATCAGCCCCAGCATTTT.

The rearrangement joins TRBV7-9 to TRBJ1-1, with D perhaps TRBD1 (5 bases). The CDR3 is made up of 15 amino acids. Germline V gene data show CDR1 as SEHNR and CDR2 as FQNEAQ (reference sequence). The ends were cut back, 4 bases at V and 5 bases at J, with 17 bases in the middle. The CDR3 loop is CASSSSGIYLTEAFF. The DNA for the CDR3 is TGTGCCAGCAGCTCGTCAGGGATTTACTTAACTGAAGCTTTCTTT.

The chain employs TRBV9 and TRBJ2-7; D may be TRBD1 (6 bases). V shed 3 bases and J shed 3 bases, with 19 bases lying between them. CDR1 is SGDLS and CDR2 is YYNGEE in the germline V gene. This CDR3 has 16 amino acids. CDR3: CASSGGHRNPFYEQYF. Written as DNA, the CDR3 is TGTGCCAGCAGCGGGGGACATCGAAACCCCTTCTACGAGCAGTACTTC.

The V and J genes are TRBV19 and TRBJ1-4; 7 bases fit TRBD1. Germline V CDR1 and CDR2: LNHDA, SQIVND (reference sequence). The CDR3 consists of 16 residues. With 5 bases clipped from V and 4 bases from J, the junction kept 10 bases outside the gene matches. CDR3 sequence (DNA): TGTGCCAGTAGTGCCAGGGGGTTAGGCCTTAATGAAAAACTGTTTTTT. Translating it yields CASSARGLGLNEKLFF.

The J gene is TRBJ2-1, the V gene TRBV11-2; the D is unclear. Trimming cost V 1 base and J 3 bases, with 10 bases left between them. The germline CDR1 and CDR2 sequences are SGHAT and FQNNGV. The CDR3 runs to 15 residues. The CDR3 nucleotides read TGTGCCAGCAGCTTAGGCTGGCCCCTCTACAATGAGCAGTTCTTC. Protein sequence: CASSLGWPLYNEQFF. Drawing the rest from reference TRBV11-2 and TRBJ2-1, the complete variable domain is EAGVAQSPRYKIIEKRQSVAFWCNPISGHATLYWYQQILGQGPKLLIQFQNNGVVDDSQLPKDRFSAERLKGVDSTLKIQPAKLEDSAVYLCASSLGWPLYNEQFFGPGTRLTVL.

The V and J genes are TRBV5-6 and TRBJ2-7; D may be TRBD1 (5 bases). This CDR3 has 13 residues. Germline loops: CDR1 SGHDT, CDR2 YYEEEE. V lost 3 bases, J lost 7 bases, and 14 bases lay in between. The DNA for the CDR3 is TGTGCCAGCAGCTCGACAGTCGGTTGGGAGCAGTACTTC. It codes for CASSSTVGWEQYF.

CDR3 nucleotides: TGTGCCAGCAGTGAACGGCAGGCGGGGGAGCAGTTCTTC. Translated, it gives CASSERQAGEQFF. The genes are TRBV6-4 and TRBJ2-1; D perhaps matches TRBD2 (6 bases). Trimming cost V 3 bases and J 10 bases, with 13 bases left between them. Germline CDR1 MRHNA, CDR2 SNTAGT. CDR3 length: 13 residues.

The chain links TRBV19 to TRBJ2-7; D is uncertain. Germline V gene data show CDR1 as LNHDA and CDR2 as SQIVND (reference sequence). The CDR3 consists of 13 residues. V was trimmed by 1 base and J by 4 bases, leaving 8 bases between them. The DNA of the CDR3 is TGTGCCAGTAGTATAGCCAGCGATTACGAGCAGTACTTC. It is translated as CASSIASDYEQYF.

This rearrangement joins TRBV13 to TRBJ2-5; a weak D match, TRBD1 (6 bases). V shed 6 bases and J shed 2 bases, with 16 bases lying between them. The CDR3 consists of 15 residues. Germline CDR1 PRHDT, CDR2 FYEKMQ (reference sequence). CDR3 DNA: TGTGCCAGCAGGGGTTCAGGGGCCGGGCAAGAGACCCAGTACTTC. Amino acid sequence: CASRGSGAGQETQYF.

The rearrangement links TRBV9 to TRBJ2-7, with D maybe TRBD2 (5 bases). Per germline, CDR1 SGDLS and CDR2 YYNGEE. CDR3 length: 16 amino acids. V was cut by 2 bases and J by 1 base, with 16 bases left in between. The CDR3 DNA is TGTGCCAGCAGCGTCCAGCGGAATGCTCTTTCCTACGAGCAGTACTTC. This codes for CASSVQRNALSYEQYF.

The chain couples TRBV7-9 to TRBJ2-7; 7 bases line up with TRBD1. CDR1 and CDR2 (germline): SEHNR, FQNEAQ (reference sequence). The CDR3 covers 14 residues. V dropped 5 bases and J dropped 2; count of bases not matched to a gene: 6. The CDR3 DNA follows: TGTGCCAGCAGCCCCCGGGACAGAGCCTACGAGCAGTACTTC. Protein sequence: CASSPRDRAYEQYF. The full variable domain, completed using reference TRBV7-9 and TRBJ2-7, is DTGVSQNPRHKITKRGQNVTFRCDPISEHNRLYWYRQTLGQGPEFLTYFQNEAQLEKSRLLSDRFSAERPKGSFSTLEIQRTEQGDSAMYLCASSPRDRAYEQYFGPGTRLTVT.

The chain is built from TRBV4-2 and TRBJ2-1, with a weak D call TRBD2 (5 bases). The V and J ends lost 0 bases and 9 bases respectively, with 18 bases between them. Germline CDR1 and CDR2: LGHNA and YNFKEQ. CDR3 length: 16 amino acids. CDR3 residues: CASSQDEGYREIEQFF. The CDR3 nucleotides are TGTGCCAGCAGCCAAGATGAGGGCTACCGAGAGATTGAGCAGTTCTTC.

The chain uses TRBV13 and TRBJ1-2; 9 bases match TRBD1. The germline CDR1 and CDR2 sequences are PRHDT and FYEKMQ (reference sequence). V shed 3 bases, J shed 8 bases, and the junction held 10 bases outside the gene matches. The CDR3 length is 15 residues. The DNA for the CDR3 is TGTGCCAGCAGCTTCCGGGACAGGGTTATAGGAGGCTACACCTTC. Protein sequence: CASSFRDRVIGGYTF. The entire variable domain, with the rest obtained from reference TRBV13 and TRBJ1-2, is as follows: AAGVIQSPRHLIKEKRETATLKCYPIPRHDTVYWYQQGPGQDPQFLISFYEKMQSDKGSIPDRFSAQQFSDYHSELNMSSLELGDSALYFCASSFRDRVIGGYTFGSGTRLTVV.